This entry is about one TCR beta chain. The clone's antigen remains unknown. No clone much larger than this one lies a single base away; base qualities are absent. The immunoSEQ Assay, a bias-controlled multiplex PCR, was used to amplify TCRbeta CDR3 regions from genomic DNA. Per the original workflow: Within the assay, amplification of reference gene primers was used to estimate how many nucleated cells each sample contained. Sequence reads were collapsed and filtered to measure the absolute abundance of every unique TCRbeta CDR3 rearrangement. For each sample, productive Simpson clonality was calculated by taking the square root of Simpson's diversity index across productive rearrangements. TCRdb mirrors the immuneACCESS table, restricted to in-frame sequences. Some clones are absent from its copies; in checked studies, under half trace to an unresolved V gene, and the reason for the others is unknown. V and J calls and clone size are as listed in that table; D and trimming were resolved from the DNA. The sample table lists about 93,000 clones, under 90% of them with a count of one. The ten largest clones represent roughly 1.5% of the sample.

Each collaborating institution followed its own protocols to collect whole blood in K2EDTA tubes. For TCRbeta analysis, collaborator samples were shipped as frozen whole blood, as isolated PBMCs, or as DNA extracted from either sample type. The data were taken from a study of blood T cell repertoires in COVID-19 (dated by TCRdb to about 2020). The study in broad terms: Collaborator samples came from the United States, Italy and Spain and covered acute and convalescent phases of COVID-19. The material from the prospective study consisted of cDNA or gDNA derived from T cells, B-cell-depleted T cells, or PBMCs. The dataset comprised deeply sampled blood TCRbeta repertoires from subjects exposed to, actively infected with, or recovered from COVID-19. The repertoires were released in a freely available public database intended as a resource for research on the immune response to SARS-CoV-2. Samples were obtained from the ongoing ImmuneRACE study (first 160 participants) and from about 1,300 subjects provided by 6 global collaborators. Nearly every sample came with metadata listing a de-identified subject ID, COVID-19 status, age in years and sex. Where HLA class I and class II types were available, the types were taken from metadata supplied by the sample provider, not from assay-based typing. The full study reports these points: Clinical and demographic metadata were provided uncurated, with the amount varying by source and participant.

The CDR3, cysteine through phenylalanine, is 17 amino acids long. Solely the CDR3 DNA is kept, with 51 bases framed from the first base. V is trimmed back by 2 bases and J by 2 bases, and the junction contains 7 bases that no gene match accounts for. Looking up the germline V gene (reference sequence) yields CDR1 MNHEY and CDR2 SMNVEV. This TCR derives from a human donor with active COVID-19. The donor label of this sample is uncertain. The rearranged segments are TRBV27 and TRBJ1-5, with 9 bases aligning to TRBD1. Sequenced material: peripheral blood. The CDR3 in this case is CASSLMGQGGRNQPQHF. The DNA sequence is given as TGTGCCAGCAGTTTAATGGGACAGGGTGGACGCAATCAGCCCCAGCATTTT.